Listed below are T cell receptor beta chains from one sample, sequenced in a study of blood T cell repertoires in COVID-19. The protocol was immunoSEQ multiplex PCR, while the TCRdb copy is restricted to in-frame clones and leaves out a portion. The repertoire has about 220,000 clones, approximately 88% of them found once; the top ten carry just over 2.5%. Material for sequencing was PBMCs or T cells enriched from blood (not recorded which). The receptors come from a woman aged 30 to 39 with acute COVID-19. Both conserved end residues are part of each CDR3. The order of the fields is J gene, D gene, clone size, V gene, CDR3 DNA, CDR3 protein. D genes are given only for firm matches. Clone size is given for some rows only: seen once, a few or many times, or a class if the clone is expanded.

j_call: TRBJ2-7
d_call: .
clone_size: once
v_call: TRBV5-6
cdr3_nt: TGTGCCAGCAGCATAGCCCACGAGCAGTACTTC
cdr3_aa: CASSIAHEQYF

j_call: TRBJ1-5
d_call: .
clone_size: once
v_call: TRBV15
cdr3_nt: TGTGCCACCAGCAAACAGGGTAGCAATCAGCCCCAGCATTTT
cdr3_aa: CATSKQGSNQPQHF

j_call: TRBJ1-1
d_call: TRBD1
clone_size: .
v_call: TRBV2
cdr3_nt: TGTGCCAGCGACAGGGGGCGCGGCACTGAAGCTTTCTTT
cdr3_aa: CASDRGRGTEAFF

j_call: TRBJ1-1
d_call: .
clone_size: few
v_call: TRBV11-2
cdr3_nt: TGTGCCAGCAGCACCGGACATCTGGATGAAGCTTTCTTT
cdr3_aa: CASSTGHLDEAFF

j_call: TRBJ1-1
d_call: .
clone_size: .
v_call: TRBV18
cdr3_nt: TGTGCCAGCCGCTCACCAGCAGGACTTGACACTGAAGCTTTCTTT
cdr3_aa: CASRSPAGLDTEAFF

j_call: TRBJ2-1
d_call: .
clone_size: .
v_call: TRBV4-1
cdr3_nt: TGCGCCAGCAGCCACGCGTCGGGGATCCGTCGAGGGAATGAGCAGTTCTTC
cdr3_aa: CASSHASGIRRGNEQFF

j_call: TRBJ2-7
d_call: TRBD2
clone_size: few
v_call: TRBV6-5
cdr3_nt: TGTGCCAGCAGAGCGGGGAGCTCCTACGAGCAGTACTTC
cdr3_aa: CASRAGSSYEQYF

j_call: TRBJ2-1
d_call: TRBD1
clone_size: .
v_call: TRBV5-1
cdr3_nt: TGCGCCAGCAGCTCTAGGACAGGGAGTGATGAGCAGTTCTTC
cdr3_aa: CASSSRTGSDEQFF

j_call: TRBJ1-1
d_call: .
clone_size: .
v_call: TRBV11-2
cdr3_nt: TGTGCCAGCAGCCAACTACAGGGCACTGAAGCTTTCTTT
cdr3_aa: CASSQLQGTEAFF

j_call: TRBJ1-2
d_call: TRBD1
clone_size: .
v_call: TRBV4-1
cdr3_nt: TGCGCCAGCAGCCATATGGGACAGAACTATGGCTACACCTTC
cdr3_aa: CASSHMGQNYGYTF

j_call: TRBJ2-7
d_call: .
clone_size: .
v_call: TRBV4-1
cdr3_nt: TGCGCCAGCAGCCTAATCCCGGGGTACGAGCAGTACTTC
cdr3_aa: CASSLIPGYEQYF

j_call: TRBJ1-2
d_call: .
clone_size: .
v_call: TRBV11-3
cdr3_nt: TGTGCCAGCAGCTCAGCAGGGAACCAGATTAACTATGGCTACACCTTC
cdr3_aa: CASSSAGNQINYGYTF

j_call: TRBJ2-3
d_call: TRBD1
clone_size: .
v_call: TRBV5-1
cdr3_nt: TGCGCCAGCAGCTTGGGGGACAGGGTTTCAGATACGCAGTATTTT
cdr3_aa: CASSLGDRVSDTQYF

j_call: TRBJ1-2
d_call: TRBD1
clone_size: .
v_call: TRBV6-6
cdr3_nt: TGTGCCAGCAGTTCCGGACAGGGGGGGTATGGCTACACCTTC
cdr3_aa: CASSSGQGGYGYTF

j_call: TRBJ2-3
d_call: .
clone_size: .
v_call: TRBV9
cdr3_nt: TGTGCCAGCAGCGTAGATTCAGGAGGGGGCTCCACAGATACGCAGTATTTT
cdr3_aa: CASSVDSGGGSTDTQYF

j_call: TRBJ2-5
d_call: TRBD1
clone_size: .
v_call: TRBV4-1
cdr3_nt: TGCGCCAGCAGCCAAGATCCGCCGGGACAGGGAGGGCAGACCCAGTACTTC
cdr3_aa: CASSQDPPGQGGQTQYF

j_call: TRBJ2-1
d_call: TRBD2
clone_size: .
v_call: TRBV11-2
cdr3_nt: TGTGCCAGCAGCTTAGTGCGGGGGGGGAGCTCCTACAATGAGCAGTTCTTC
cdr3_aa: CASSLVRGGSSYNEQFF

j_call: TRBJ1-1
d_call: .
clone_size: .
v_call: TRBV18
cdr3_nt: TGTGCCAGCTCACTAAGGACATTTTCAGACATGAACACTGAAGCTTTCTTT
cdr3_aa: CASSLRTFSDMNTEAFF

j_call: TRBJ1-3
d_call: TRBD1
clone_size: .
v_call: TRBV18
cdr3_nt: TGTGCCAGCTCACCCGGACAGGATAACACCATATATTTT
cdr3_aa: CASSPGQDNTIYF

j_call: TRBJ1-1
d_call: .
clone_size: .
v_call: TRBV27
cdr3_nt: TGTGCCAGCAGTTCTGAACCGGGACACCCAGACACTGAAGCTTTCTTT
cdr3_aa: CASSSEPGHPDTEAFF

j_call: TRBJ2-1
d_call: TRBD2
clone_size: .
v_call: TRBV2
cdr3_nt: TGTGCCAGCAGTGAAACGCTAGCGGGGGTATACAATGAGCAGTTCTTC
cdr3_aa: CASSETLAGVYNEQFF

j_call: TRBJ2-3
d_call: TRBD2
clone_size: .
v_call: TRBV3-1/TRBV3-2
cdr3_nt: TGTGCCAGCAGCCCACAACTAGCGGGGGGGCGAGATACGCAGTATTTT
cdr3_aa: CASSPQLAGGRDTQYF

j_call: TRBJ1-1
d_call: .
clone_size: .
v_call: TRBV6-1
cdr3_nt: TGTGCCAGCAGTGAAGGGGCAGGGAGGGGGACTGAAGCTTTCTTT
cdr3_aa: CASSEGAGRGTEAFF

j_call: TRBJ1-3
d_call: .
clone_size: .
v_call: TRBV5-1
cdr3_nt: TGCGCCAGCAGCTTGGGTGAGCCGGGAAACACCATATATTTT
cdr3_aa: CASSLGEPGNTIYF

j_call: TRBJ1-1
d_call: .
clone_size: .
v_call: TRBV20-1
cdr3_nt: TGCAGTGCTAGTAAGCCGAACACTGAAGCTTTCTTT
cdr3_aa: CSASKPNTEAFF

j_call: TRBJ1-1
d_call: .
clone_size: .
v_call: TRBV18
cdr3_nt: TGTGCCAGCTCACCAAATAGCCCCGGAACTAACACTGAAGCTTTCTTT
cdr3_aa: CASSPNSPGTNTEAFF

j_call: TRBJ1-4
d_call: .
clone_size: .
v_call: TRBV6-5
cdr3_nt: TGTGCCAGCAGAGGGGGTGGCTCAGAGCTACTGTTTTTT
cdr3_aa: CASRGGGSELLFF

j_call: TRBJ2-3
d_call: TRBD2
clone_size: .
v_call: TRBV10-3
cdr3_nt: TGTGCCATCACTAGCGGGGGGGCAGATACGCAGTATTTT
cdr3_aa: CAITSGGADTQYF

j_call: TRBJ1-6
d_call: .
clone_size: .
v_call: TRBV19
cdr3_nt: TGTGCCAGTAGTATAGGGGGCATATCACCCCTCCACTTT
cdr3_aa: CASSIGGISPLHF